This T cell receptor beta chain was documented in a study of Tregs in tolerant kidney transplant recipients. Clones were read by immunoSEQ multiplex PCR, and TCRdb kept only the in-frame ones, dropping some. In the table there are 62,000 or so clones, less than 98% of which are singletons. V was clipped by 6 bases and J by 2 bases; unmatched bases: 9. CDR3 length equals 15 residues. Germline V gene data show CDR1 as SGHVS and CDR2 as FNYEAQ. This clone was observed a single time. Sample: Tregs from blood, taken before the transplant. The rearrangement links TRBV7-6 to TRBJ2-5; 7 bases agree with TRBD1. This TCR derives from a human donor who received a combined kidney and bone marrow transplant. As DNA, the CDR3 is TGTGCCAGCAGTCGCATGACAGGGCCACAAGAGACCCAGTACTTC. It encodes CASSRMTGPQETQYF.